A single sample gave rise to the 16 T cell receptor beta chains below, sequenced in a study of early T cells in non-severe SARS-CoV-2 infection. Via MiXCR, TCRdb re-called the 5' RACE reads, giving one row per CDR3 protein. The table shows tens of thousands of distinct CDR3 sequences, with approximately 7.1% occurring only once. Sequenced material: whole blood. The receptor set was obtained from an adult who was a healthcare worker with PCR-confirmed SARS-CoV-2 infection or an uninfected control (not recorded which).

This clonotype was found a few times. The V call is TRBV14, the J call TRBJ2-1; D is unresolved. V gave up 1 base and J gave up 15 bases, with 13 bases separating them. The CDR3 totals 12 residues. CDR1 is SGHDN, CDR2 FVKESK, per germline. The CDR3 is CASSQVSSYTFF. CDR3 in DNA: TGTGCCAGCAGCCAAGTCAGCAGTTATACGTTCTTC.

To note about this clonotype: The junction departs from germline at one end; a sequencing error may be responsible. The chain recombines TRBV7-6 with TRBJ2-6, with 9 bases aligning to TRBD1. Per the germline V gene, CDR1 is SGHVS and CDR2 is FNYEAQ. The CDR3 totals 16 residues. The CDR3 here is CASSSRTGAGANVPTF. CDR3 DNA sequence: TGTGCCAGCAGCTCCCGGACAGGGGCTGGGGCCAACGTCCCGACTTTC.

The chain couples TRBV5-1 to TRBJ1-1; no clear D. The germline CDR1 and CDR2 sequences are SGHRS and YFSETQ. CDR3 length equals 16 residues. V was shortened by 3 bases and J by 0 bases, with 15 bases between the two germline ends. CDR3 protein: CASSSISGGMNTEAFF. The CDR3 nucleotides are TGCGCCAGCAGCTCCATTAGCGGCGGGATGAACACTGAAGCTTTCTTT.

The V gene is TRBV4-1, the J gene TRBJ2-7; TRBD2 agrees at 12 bases. V shed 3 bases, J shed 5 bases, and the junction held 8 bases outside the gene matches. The CDR3 runs to 16 residues. Germline V gene lookup returns CDR1 MGHRA and CDR2 YSYEKL. The CDR3 bases are TGCGCCAGCAGCCAGCAACTAGCGGGGGGTCGCGACGAGCAGTACTTC. Its protein is CASSQQLAGGRDEQYF.

Only a few counts were recorded for this clonotype. The rearrangement uses TRBV11-2 and TRBJ2-7; D may match TRBD1 or TRBD2 (5 bases each). The CDR3 has 15 amino acids. The germline V gene encodes CDR1 SGHAT and CDR2 FQNNGV. The germline V and J ends were trimmed by 2 bases and 6 bases, with 17 bases remaining between them. The CDR3 sequence is CASSLYSGSSVEQYF. The CDR3 coding sequence is TGTGCCAGCAGCTTATATTCAGGGAGTTCCGTCGAGCAGTACTTC.

The table lists this clonotype with many counts. This chain joins TRBV29-1 and TRBJ2-7; 11 nucleotides match TRBD1. There are 13 residues in the CDR3. From germline, CDR1 is SQVTM and CDR2 ANQGSEA. Losses at the gene ends were 8 bases for V and 2 bases for J; bases not matched to a gene: 5. The CDR3 loop is CSIPGQGAYEQYF. CDR3 bases: TGCAGCATACCGGGACAGGGGGCCTACGAGCAGTACTTC.

In its sample, this clonotype was seen a few times. The chain combines TRBV19 with TRBJ2-1; D is uncertain. Germline V gene sequence: CDR1 LNHDA, CDR2 SQIVND (reference sequence). This CDR3 spans 15 amino acids. V was cut by 0 bases and J by 0 bases, with 6 bases left in between. Here the CDR3 reads CASSIDRGSYNEQFF. In DNA form, the CDR3 reads TGTGCCAGTAGTATAGATCGCGGCTCCTACAATGAGCAGTTCTTC.

This clonotype turned up a few times. The V call is TRBV27, the J call TRBJ2-3, with D tentatively TRBD1 (6 bases). Trimming pared 5 bases from V and 6 bases from J, leaving 15 bases between. The CDR3 runs to 14 residues. Per germline, CDR1 MNHEY and CDR2 SMNVEV (reference sequence). CDR3 in amino acids: CASSRGQTWDTQYF. CDR3 DNA: TGTGCCAGCAGTCGCGGACAGACGTGGGATACGCAGTATTTT.

This chain joins TRBV5-4 and TRBJ1-2, with 7 bases fitting TRBD1. Trimming took 0 bases from V and 4 from J; bases not matched to a gene: 6. CDR1 and CDR2 from the germline V gene are SGHNT and YYREEE (reference sequence). This CDR3 has 15 amino acids. CDR3 protein: CASSLGGQTFYGYTF. Written as DNA, the CDR3 is TGTGCCAGCAGCTTGGGGGGACAGACTTTCTATGGCTACACCTTC. The full variable domain, its missing parts supplied by reference TRBV5-4 and TRBJ1-2, is ETGVTQSPTHLIKTRGQQVTLRCSSQSGHNTVSWYQQALGQGPQFIFQYYREEENGRGNFPPRFSGLQFPNYSSELNVNALELDDSALYLCASSLGGQTFYGYTFGSGTRLTVV.

This clonotype was detected a few times. The V call is TRBV4-2, the J call TRBJ2-3, with 11 bases fitting TRBD2. The CDR3 has 16 amino acids. V lost 1 base and J lost 7; bases outside the gene matches: 7. Germline CDR1 LGHNA, CDR2 YNFKEQ. CDR3 sequence: CASSQVTSGEVYTQYF. In DNA, the CDR3 is TGTGCCAGCAGCCAAGTGACTAGCGGGGAAGTTTATACGCAGTATTTT.

The sample holds many counts of this clonotype. V is TRBV27 and J is TRBJ1-5; no definite D call. This CDR3 has 15 amino acids. Germline V gives CDR1 MNHEY, CDR2 SMNVEV (reference sequence). V was clipped by 6 bases and J by 2 bases, with 14 bases between them. The CDR3 region is CASSSSLDRNQPQHF. The CDR3 region has the DNA TGTGCCAGCAGCTCCTCGTTGGATCGCAATCAGCCCCAGCATTTT.

A note on this clonotype: An end of the junction differs from the germline gene, which may be a read error. The chain joins TRBV10-3 to TRBJ1-1; no clear D. The germline V gene encodes CDR1 ENHRY and CDR2 SYGVKD. The CDR3 covers 13 residues. The CDR3, as DNA: TGTGCCACCAGTCCGGGATCGATCACTGAAGCTTTCTTT. Residues: CATSPGSITEAFF.

Ten or more counts support this clonotype. V and J are TRBV2 and TRBJ2-6, with TRBD1 matching 8 bases. The CDR3 totals 17 residues. Per the germline V gene, CDR1 is SNHLY and CDR2 is FYNNEI. V lost 5 bases, J lost 0 bases, and 6 bases stayed unmatched. This CDR3 reads CASSSRGLYSGANVLTF. The CDR3 nucleotides are TGTGCCAGCAGTTCCAGGGGGCTTTACTCTGGGGCCAACGTCCTGACTTTC.

There are a few counts of this clonotype. V and J are TRBV6-6 and TRBJ2-3; 10 bases are shared with TRBD1. V gave up 5 bases and J gave up 1 base; unmatched junction bases: 6. This CDR3 contains 16 residues. Germline-derived CDR1 and CDR2 are MNHNY and SVGAGI (reference sequence). CDR3 DNA sequence: TGTGCCAGCAGTCAAGGGACAGGGGAGGGCACAGATACGCAGTATTTT. It codes for CASSQGTGEGTDTQYF.

This clonotype was observed many times. The chain employs TRBV11-2 and TRBJ1-2; 9 bases are shared with TRBD1. This CDR3 has 15 amino acids. Germline V gene lookup returns CDR1 SGHAT and CDR2 FQNNGV. With 4 bases clipped from V and 4 bases from J, the junction kept 7 bases outside the gene matches. CDR3 nucleotide sequence: TGTGCCAGCAGCTCCTACAGGGGGCGAGGCTATGGCTACACCTTC. It specifies CASSSYRGRGYGYTF.

Ten or more counts support this clonotype. The V and J genes are TRBV6-4 and TRBJ2-3; D may match TRBD1 or TRBD2 (5 bases each). Trimming took off 0 bases at V and 6 bases at J, with 10 bases between the two ends. Germline assignment: CDR1 MRHNA and CDR2 SNTAGT. The CDR3 runs to 14 residues. For the CDR3, the DNA is TGTGCCAGCAGTGACTCTGGGACCCAGGATACGCAGTATTTT. As protein: CASSDSGTQDTQYF.